A single sample is the source of the 19 T cell receptor beta chains below, sequenced in a study of cytomegalovirus exposure and HLA in healthy donors. PCR used 60 Vbeta primers and 13 Jbeta primers. Profiled with immunoSEQ multiplex PCR; TCRdb holds only in-frame clones, not every one. The repertoire holds over 150,000 clones, with less than 85% as singletons. Sequencing was done on a sample of PBMCs. These receptors were obtained from a boy between 10 and 17 years old in good health and CMV-seronegative.

The chain recombines TRBV6-1 with TRBJ1-1; tentative D call: TRBD1 (5 bases). V was pared by 6 bases and J by 2 bases, with 7 bases between. The V gene's germline CDR1 is MNHNS and CDR2 SASEGT. The CDR3 runs to 12 residues. CDR3 region: CASRGVNTEAFF. CDR3 DNA: TGTGCCAGCAGAGGGGTTAACACTGAAGCTTTCTTT.

The chain uses TRBV16 and TRBJ1-1, with D maybe TRBD1 (5 bases). The V end was cut by 4 bases, the J end by 8 bases, with 5 bases between. Per germline, CDR1 KGHSY and CDR2 FQNENV. This CDR3 spans 10 amino acids. CDR3 in DNA: TGTGCCAGCAGCCGGGGCGAAGCTTTCTTT. This gives the protein CASSRGEAFF.

The sample holds one count of this clone. The V call is TRBV29-1, the J call TRBJ2-7, with unresolved D. Trimming pared 2 bases from V and 4 bases from J, leaving 18 bases between. The length of the CDR3 is 15 residues. Germline V gene lookup returns CDR1 SQVTM and CDR2 ANQGSEA. The CDR3 coding sequence is TGCAGCGTTGAAAATCGCGCGATCCCTGTTTACGAGCAGTACTTC. Its protein is CSVENRAIPVYEQYF.

The V and J genes are TRBV7-2 and TRBJ1-1, with TRBD1 identical over 9 bases. This CDR3 is built from 17 residues. With V trimmed by 5 bases and J by 4 bases, 14 bases remained unmatched. CDR1 and CDR2 from the germline V gene are SGHTA and FQGNSA. This chain's CDR3 is CASSTQQGASVGTEAFF. DNA of the CDR3: TGTGCCAGCAGCACCCAACAGGGGGCCTCGGTTGGCACTGAAGCTTTCTTT.

This clone has only one observation. The chain uses TRBV7-9 and TRBJ1-1; no clear D gene. CDR3 length: 13 amino acids. The germline CDR1 and CDR2 sequences are SEHNR and FQNEAQ (reference sequence). V was trimmed by 1 base and J by 3 bases, leaving 6 bases between them. For the CDR3, the DNA is TGTGCCAGCAGCTTAGGTAGTCACACTGAAGCTTTCTTT. Its protein is CASSLGSHTEAFF.

This clone showed up just once. CDR3 nucleotide sequence: TGTGCCAGTAGTATGGCCCGAGGCTACTCTGGAAACACCATATATTTT. Translation gives CASSMARGYSGNTIYF. This chain uses TRBV19 with TRBJ1-3, with D hard to call. CDR3 length: 16 amino acids. Germline assignment: CDR1 LNHDA and CDR2 SQIVND (reference sequence). Trimming left V 3 bases short and J 0 bases short, with 12 bases between.

This clone turned up a few times. This chain links TRBV25-1 with TRBJ1-1; 8 nucleotides line up with TRBD1. V shed 6 bases and J 3 bases; nucleotides not matched to a gene: 9. This CDR3 contains 15 residues. Germline V CDR1 and CDR2: MGHDK, SYGVNS. This CDR3 reads CASRVIRTGHTEAFF. CDR3 nucleotides: TGTGCCAGCAGAGTTATAAGGACAGGGCACACTGAAGCTTTCTTT.

This clone was detected only once. This sequence joins TRBV10-2 and TRBJ1-1; no definite D call. This CDR3 is 11 amino acids long. Trimming left V 4 bases short and J 3 bases short, with 3 bases between. CDR1 and CDR2 from the germline V gene are WSHSY and SAAADI. For the CDR3, the DNA is TGCGCCAGCAGTGCGGACACTGAAGCTTTCTTT. The encoded protein is CASSADTEAFF.

The V call is TRBV7-2, the J call TRBJ2-1; TRBD1 aligns across 10 bases. Trimming took 7 bases from V and 7 from J; bases not matched to a gene: 10. Germline V gene lookup returns CDR1 SGHTA and CDR2 FQGNSA. The CDR3 is made up of 15 amino acids. The CDR3, as DNA: TGTGCCAGCACCGAACGGGACAGGGGTTGGAATGAGCAGTTCTTC. Its protein is CASTERDRGWNEQFF.

The gene calls are TRBV10-3 and TRBJ2-6; 8 bases fit TRBD1. This CDR3 contains 17 residues. J gave up 0 bases and V 5 bases, and 6 bases lay outside the gene matches. Germline V gene data show CDR1 as ENHRY and CDR2 as SYGVKD. CDR3 sequence (DNA): TGTGCCATCAGTCCTGGGACAGGATACTCTGGGGCCAACGTCCTGACTTTC. Translation: CAISPGTGYSGANVLTF.

CDR3 nucleotide sequence: TGTGCCAGCAGCGTAGACTCGGTAGGGGTGGCTTTCTTT. This sequence encodes CASSVDSVGVAFF. The rearrangement links TRBV9 to TRBJ1-1; D possibly corresponds to TRBD1 (5 bases). Per germline, CDR1 SGDLS and CDR2 YYNGEE. Trimming took 0 bases from V and 11 from J, leaving 14 bases between them. CDR3 length: 13 amino acids.

The gene calls are TRBV7-8 and TRBJ2-3; D gene uncertain. V dropped 3 bases and J dropped 1 base, with 8 bases sitting between them. The CDR3 sequence is 14 residues long. Per the germline V gene, CDR1 is SGHVS and CDR2 is FQNEAQ. The CDR3 sequence: CASSFQSRTDTQYF. Written as DNA, the CDR3 is TGTGCCAGCAGCTTCCAAAGCCGCACAGATACGCAGTATTTT.

J is TRBJ2-1 and V is TRBV10-3; 7 nucleotides line up with TRBD2. J was trimmed by 0 bases and V by 6 bases; bases with no gene match: 8. The germline V gene has CDR1 ENHRY and CDR2 SYGVKD. The CDR3 contains 16 residues. The CDR3 reads CAIRGGTESSYNEQFF. The CDR3 DNA is TGTGCCATCAGGGGAGGGACCGAGAGCTCCTACAATGAGCAGTTCTTC.

The rearrangement links TRBV5-6 to TRBJ1-5; D possibly corresponds to TRBD1 (5 bases). The CDR3 has 16 residues. Looked up from germline, CDR1 is SGHDT and CDR2 is YYEEEE. Trimming removed 2 bases at V and 1 base at J, with 13 bases between. The CDR3 nucleotides read TGTGCCAGCAGCTTTGGGAGGGGTCTCAGCAATCAGCCCCAGCATTTT. This encodes CASSFGRGLSNQPQHF.

V and J are TRBV5-6 and TRBJ1-1; 8 nucleotides match TRBD1. The germline CDR1 and CDR2 sequences are SGHDT and YYEEEE. The CDR3 totals 15 residues. The ends lost 3 bases at V and 5 bases at J; junction bases unmatched: 9. Here the CDR3 reads CASSSRTGPLTEAFF. CDR3 DNA: TGTGCCAGCAGCTCACGGACAGGGCCTTTGACTGAAGCTTTCTTT. Looking up the rest from reference TRBV5-6 and TRBJ1-1 gives the full variable domain: DAGVTQSPTHLIKTRGQQVTLRCSPKSGHDTVSWYQQALGQGPQFIFQYYEEEERQRGNFPDRFSGHQFPNYSSELNVNALLLGDSALYLCASSSRTGPLTEAFFGQGTRLTVV.

This chain connects TRBV5-6 to TRBJ1-5, with D possibly TRBD1 on 5 matching bases. Between the trimmed V and J ends, which lost 2 bases and 7 bases, there was a span of 13 bases. The CDR3 runs 14 residues. Per germline, CDR1 SGHDT and CDR2 YYEEEE. The CDR3 DNA sequence: TGTGCCAGCAGCTTTGGGCAGGGAGGACAGCCCCAGCATTTT. This translates into CASSFGQGGQPQHF. The full variable domain, its missing parts supplied by reference TRBV5-6 and TRBJ1-5, is DAGVTQSPTHLIKTRGQQVTLRCSPKSGHDTVSWYQQALGQGPQFIFQYYEEEERQRGNFPDRFSGHQFPNYSSELNVNALLLGDSALYLCASSFGQGGQPQHFGDGTRLSIL.

The chain joins TRBV7-9 to TRBJ2-1; 14 bases match TRBD2. Trimming removed 1 base from V and 7 bases from J; junction bases left unmatched: 9. The length of the CDR3 is 18 residues. The germline gives CDR1 SEHNR, CDR2 FQNEAQ (reference sequence). The CDR3 DNA reads TGTGCCAGCAGCTTAGTTGGACTAGCGGGGGGCCAAAGGAATGAGCAGTTCTTC. Translated, it gives CASSLVGLAGGQRNEQFF.

The CDR3 DNA reads TGTGCCAGTAGTATACAATTGGGGGCTACAACTAATGAAAAACTGTTTTTT. It yields the protein CASSIQLGATTNEKLFF. V is TRBV19 and J is TRBJ1-4; D possibly corresponds to TRBD1 (6 bases). V was pared by 2 bases and J by 0 bases, with 13 bases between. The length of the CDR3 is 17 residues. Per germline, CDR1 LNHDA and CDR2 SQIVND (reference sequence). The full variable domain, rest sourced from reference TRBV19 and TRBJ1-4, is DGGITQSPKYLFRKEGQNVTLSCEQNLNHDAMYWYRQDPGQGLRLIYYSQIVNDFQKGDIAEGYSVSREKKESFPLTVTSAQKNPTAFYLCASSIQLGATTNEKLFFGSGTQLSVL.

The chain uses TRBV30 and TRBJ1-2, with D possibly TRBD1 on 5 matching bases. The V end was cut by 8 bases, the J end by 2 bases, with 12 bases between. Looked up from germline, CDR1 is GTSNPN and CDR2 is SVGIG (reference sequence). The CDR3 sequence is 12 residues long. CDR3 sequence reads: CALGGVNYGYTF. CDR3 sequence (DNA): TGTGCCCTCGGAGGGGTAAACTATGGCTACACCTTC.